This is a list of T cell receptor beta chains from one sample in a study of OX40 agonist ivuxolimab in advanced cancers. The assay was immunoSEQ multiplex PCR, and TCRdb's table has in-frame clones only and misses some. Here the sample spans about 45,000 clones, 82% being singletons. Source: CD4+ or CD8+ T cells sorted from blood, taken in a trial of the OX40 agonist ivuxolimab. These receptors were obtained from an adult with an advanced solid tumor such as melanoma, head and neck, liver or kidney cancer. Each CDR3 is given with its conserved first and last residue. Fields, in order: clone size, J gene, CDR3 length, D gene, V gene, CDR3 protein, CDR3 DNA. A D gene is named only where the DNA matches it firmly. The size of a clone is reported for some rows only, either as once, few or many, or as a class for expanded clones.

-,TRBJ1-2,13,-,TRBV7-2,CASSRSRAYGYTF,TGTGCCAGCAGCCGGAGCAGGGCCTATGGCTACACCTTC
-,TRBJ1-1,16,-,TRBV11-2,CASSSPRDRLNTEAFF,TGTGCCAGCAGCTCGCCCCGGGACCGTTTGAACACTGAAGCTTTCTTT
-,TRBJ1-6,15,-,TRBV28,CATLGEPTYNSPLHF,TGTGCTACGCTGGGGGAGCCCACCTATAATTCACCCCTCCACTTT
-,TRBJ2-1,16,-,TRBV10-1,CASSPGHQSSYNEQFF,TGCGCCAGCAGTCCGGGACACCAGAGCTCCTACAATGAGCAGTTCTTC
-,TRBJ2-3,18,-,TRBV11-1,CASSLQLRHALSTDTQYF,TGTGCCAGCAGCTTACAACTCCGACACGCATTAAGCACAGATACGCAGTATTTT
once,TRBJ2-7,17,TRBD2,TRBV7-2,CASRRTSGLAATYEQYF,TGTGCCAGCAGGCGAACTTCGGGACTAGCGGCCACCTACGAGCAGTACTTC
few,TRBJ2-5,12,-,TRBV7-9,CASSLRVETQYF,TGTGCCAGCAGCTTAAGGGTAGAGACCCAGTACTTC
-,TRBJ2-1,17,-,TRBV14,CASSQDLSGRVRNEQFF,TGTGCCAGCAGCCAAGATTTATCCGGGAGAGTGAGGAATGAGCAGTTCTTC
-,TRBJ1-5,13,-,TRBV6-6,CASSTPLNQPQHF,TGTGCCAGCAGCACGCCTTTAAATCAGCCCCAGCATTTT
-,TRBJ1-6,14,-,TRBV6-1,CASSEGRQNSPLHF,TGTGCCAGCAGTGAAGGGAGGCAGAATTCACCCCTCCACTTT
-,TRBJ1-3,14,-,TRBV19,CASSKDVTGNTIYF,TGTGCCAGTAGCAAGGACGTTACTGGAAACACCATATATTTT
-,TRBJ2-5,14,TRBD1,TRBV7-8,CASSVRDRGETQYF,TGTGCCAGCAGCGTCCGGGACAGGGGAGAGACCCAGTACTTC
-,TRBJ1-1,12,TRBD1,TRBV6-6,CASRLGQLEAFF,TGTGCCAGCAGATTGGGACAGCTTGAAGCTTTCTTT
once,TRBJ2-3,14,-,TRBV11-2,CASSLRQGGHTQYF,TGTGCCAGCAGCTTAAGGCAGGGTGGGCATACGCAGTATTTT
-,TRBJ1-2,16,-,TRBV5-1,CASSLVPGTMGYGYTF,TGCGCCAGCAGCTTGGTACCAGGAACTATGGGCTATGGCTACACCTTC
-,TRBJ1-4,15,TRBD1,TRBV6-5,CASSLGQGYNEKLFF,TGTGCCAGCAGTTTAGGACAGGGCTACAATGAAAAACTGTTTTTT
-,TRBJ1-5,14,-,TRBV5-5,CASSVEGPNQPQHF,TGTGCCAGCAGCGTTGAGGGCCCCAATCAGCCCCAGCATTTT
-,TRBJ2-1,16,TRBD2,TRBV9,CASSVDPSGGTNEQFF,TGTGCCAGCAGCGTAGATCCCAGCGGGGGGACCAATGAGCAGTTCTTC
-,TRBJ2-3,19,TRBD2,TRBV11-3,CASSRGLGLAGAEVDTQYF,TGTGCCAGCAGCCGAGGGCTGGGACTAGCGGGAGCGGAGGTAGATACGCAGTATTTT
-,TRBJ2-1,15,-,TRBV28,CASSLGGTRYNEQFF,TGTGCCAGCAGTTTAGGGGGGACACGGTACAATGAGCAGTTCTTC
-,TRBJ1-2,16,-,TRBV9,CASSRDGTRLFYGYTF,TGTGCCAGCAGCCGGGACGGAACCCGGCTCTTCTATGGCTACACCTTC
-,TRBJ2-5,14,-,TRBV19,CASSHPGVQETQYF,TGTGCCAGTAGCCACCCGGGGGTCCAAGAGACCCAGTACTTC
few,TRBJ1-1,15,TRBD1,TRBV30,CAWMLRDRGVSEAFF,TGTGCCTGGATGCTCCGGGACAGGGGAGTTTCTGAAGCTTTCTTT